What follows are 29 T cell receptor beta chains derived from one specimen sequenced in a study of T cell repertoires in cytomegalovirus infection. For these TCRs, the target antigens are not known. TCRdb re-called the reads with MiXCR, one entry per CDR3 protein. This table has approximately 350,000 distinct CDR3 sequences, about 32% appearing once. The material was cultured PBMCs, obtained from culture after CMV antigen stimulation. The receptors were gathered from a human donor in good health (CMV status not recorded). Some clones in this sample may be carry-over from other donors' samples.

The V call is TRBV6-2 or TRBV6-3, the J call TRBJ2-3; TRBD2 matches at 8 bases. This CDR3 comprises 20 residues. Trimming at V came to 2 bases and at J to 0 bases, leaving 16 bases not matched to a gene. The V gene's germline CDR1 is MNHEY and CDR2 SVGEGT. The CDR3 nucleotides read TGTGCCAGCAGTTACGATCCGATAGCGGGAACTATTCCTAGCACAGATACGCAGTATTTT. It yields the protein CASSYDPIAGTIPSTDTQYF.

This clonotype has a count of ten or more. The chain joins TRBV6-1 to TRBJ2-7; 10 nucleotides align to TRBD1. V was clipped by 6 bases and J by 3 bases; unmatched bases: 8. Germline V gene data show CDR1 as MNHNS and CDR2 as SASEGT. The CDR3 is 15 residues long. The DNA of the CDR3 is TGTGCCAGCAGAAGAGGGACAGGGGTCTACTACGAGCAGTACTTC. This sequence encodes CASRRGTGVYYEQYF.

The rearrangement uses TRBV7-2 and TRBJ1-2; the D gene is possibly TRBD1 (5 bases). The CDR3 covers 13 residues. V was cut by 7 bases and J by 3 bases, with 12 bases left in between. CDR1 is SGHTA and CDR2 is FQGNSA in the germline V gene. The CDR3 nucleotides read TGTGCCAGCAATAAGGGGAACGACTATGGCTACACCTTC. It translates to CASNKGNDYGYTF.

In this sample, this clonotype turned up many times. This rearrangement joins TRBV7-2 to TRBJ1-3; D possibly corresponds to TRBD1 (5 bases). CDR1 is SGHTA, CDR2 FQGNSA, per germline. CDR3 length: 18 residues. V lost 1 base, J lost 2 bases, and 18 bases lay in between. CDR3 loop: CASSLESRGKNTGNTIYF. In DNA, the CDR3 is TGTGCCAGCAGCTTAGAAAGTAGGGGTAAAAACACTGGAAACACCATATATTTT.

About this clonotype: A read error may produce the germline difference seen at one junction end. The chain recombines TRBV18 with TRBJ1-2, with D maybe TRBD1 (6 bases). This CDR3 comprises 13 residues. Germline CDR1 KGHSH, CDR2 LQKENI. The CDR3 spells CPSSSNRDYGYTF. CDR3 sequence (DNA): TGTCCCAGCTCATCTAACAGGGACTATGGCTACACCTTC.

The chain is built from TRBV19 and TRBJ2-1; 11 bases agree with TRBD2. CDR3 length: 13 amino acids. Looked up from germline, CDR1 is LNHDA and CDR2 is SQIVND (reference sequence). Unmatched junction bases numbered 1, after V lost 2 bases and J lost 10 bases. Here the CDR3 reads CASSIRTSGEQFF. The CDR3 nucleotides read TGTGCCAGTAGTATAAGGACTAGCGGGGAGCAGTTCTTC.

The gene calls are TRBV7-2 and TRBJ2-5, with D possibly being TRBD2 (6 bases). Deletions cut 5 bases from V and 2 bases from J, with 15 bases between. The germline V gene encodes CDR1 SGHTA and CDR2 FQGNSA. This CDR3 is built from 15 residues. This CDR3 reads CASSGWRGVQETQYF. For the CDR3, the DNA is TGTGCCAGCAGCGGGTGGCGCGGGGTTCAAGAGACCCAGTACTTC.

This clonotype was observed a few times. The rearrangement links TRBV12-3 or TRBV12-4 to TRBJ2-7; maybe TRBD1 (6 bases). Trimming removed 3 bases at V and 3 bases at J, with 9 bases between. This CDR3 spans 13 amino acids. The CDR3 here is CASSFRTVYEQYF. CDR3 nucleotide sequence: TGTGCCAGCAGTTTTCGGACAGTCTACGAGCAGTACTTC.

The sample holds a few counts of this clonotype. The CDR3 DNA follows: TGCGCCAGCAGCCAAGATACGGGACCATCTAGCACAGATACGCAGTATTTT. Protein sequence: CASSQDTGPSSTDTQYF. This sequence joins TRBV4-1 and TRBJ2-3; D tentatively fits TRBD1 or TRBD2 (5 bases each). The CDR3 extends over 17 amino acids. CDR1 MGHRA and CDR2 YSYEKL come from the germline V gene. The V end was cut by 0 bases, the J end by 0 bases, with 13 bases between.

The chain uses TRBV19 and TRBJ2-3; 9 bases are shared with TRBD1. This CDR3 has 13 amino acids. Trimming cost V 4 bases and J 5 bases; bases outside gene matches: 1. Germline CDR1 is LNHDA and CDR2 is SQIVND (reference sequence). The CDR3, as DNA: TGTGCCAGTAGTAACAGGGGGCAAGATACGCAGTATTTT. As protein: CASSNRGQDTQYF.

This clonotype appeared a few times. This chain connects TRBV28 to TRBJ1-3; D call uncertain. The V gene lost 7 bases and the J gene lost 3 bases, with 13 bases spanning the gap. This CDR3 spans 14 amino acids. The germline gives CDR1 MDHEN, CDR2 SYDVKM. The CDR3 DNA sequence: TGTGCCAGCACACATAGTACCCATGGAAACACCATATATTTT. Amino acid sequence: CASTHSTHGNTIYF.

This chain uses TRBV27 with TRBJ2-3, with no clear D. CDR3 length equals 14 residues. Germline CDR1 MNHEY, CDR2 SMNVEV (reference sequence). V dropped 2 bases and J dropped 1 base, with 7 bases sitting between them. Here the CDR3 reads CASSLNGRTDTQYF. In DNA, the CDR3 is TGTGCCAGCAGTTTAAACGGCCGCACAGATACGCAGTATTTT.

This clonotype occurred once. The CDR3 nucleotides read TGTGCCAGTAGTATGGCCAATGAGCAGTTCTTC. Encoded protein: CASSMANEQFF. The chain links TRBV19 to TRBJ2-1; D gene uncertain. Trimming took 3 bases from V and 6 from J, leaving 3 bases between them. This CDR3 spans 11 amino acids. In germline, CDR1 is LNHDA, CDR2 SQIVND (reference sequence).

This clonotype was recorded a few times. J is TRBJ1-1 and V is TRBV7-2; maybe TRBD1 (6 bases). The germline V and J ends were trimmed by 7 bases and 4 bases, with 25 bases remaining between them. This CDR3 contains 17 residues. CDR1 SGHTA and CDR2 FQGNSA come from the germline V gene. Written as DNA, the CDR3 is TGTGCCAGCACTCCGCGAGGGGGGCGTCAAGAGGGCACTGAAGCTTTCTTT. Translating gives CASTPRGGRQEGTEAFF.

This clonotype was counted only a few times. The rearrangement uses TRBV9 and TRBJ2-1; 10 bases line up with TRBD2. J lost 7 bases, V lost 3 bases, and 7 bases had no gene match. The V gene's germline CDR1 is SGDLS and CDR2 YYNGEE. This CDR3 comprises 15 residues. The CDR3 nucleotides read TGTGCCAGCAGCGCCATTCTAGCGGGAGATAATGAGCAGTTCTTC. This translates into CASSAILAGDNEQFF.

This clonotype appeared a few times. The chain couples TRBV25-1 to TRBJ1-4; D might be TRBD1 (5 bases). The CDR3 has 16 residues. V was cut by 7 bases and J by 3 bases, with 18 bases left in between. Germline CDR1 reads MGHDK; CDR2 reads SYGVNS. The CDR3 loop is CASTPPGRRANEKLFF. CDR3 nucleotides: TGTGCCAGCACCCCCCCAGGGAGAAGGGCTAATGAAAAACTGTTTTTT.

The chain combines TRBV20-1 with TRBJ2-3, with 8 bases aligning to TRBD1. This CDR3 has 13 amino acids. Trimming took 5 bases from V and 2 from J; bases not matched to a gene: 3. The germline V gene has CDR1 DFQATT and CDR2 SNEGSKA (reference sequence). The chain's CDR3 is CSARQGNTDTQYF. The CDR3 DNA is TGCAGTGCTCGACAGGGGAACACAGATACGCAGTATTTT.

This clonotype has more than one count but fewer than ten. The rearrangement joins TRBV7-2 to TRBJ1-1, with TRBD1 as a possible D gene (5 bases). The CDR3 runs 13 residues. From germline, CDR1 is SGHTA and CDR2 FQGNSA. V was pared by 2 bases and J by 5 bases, with 9 bases between. CDR3 protein: CASSLQGWTEAFF. The CDR3 DNA reads as TGTGCCAGCAGCTTACAGGGTTGGACTGAAGCTTTCTTT.

This chain connects TRBV6-1 to TRBJ2-7; D is possibly TRBD1 (5 bases). Germline CDR1 is MNHNS and CDR2 is SASEGT. Between the trimmed V and J ends, which lost 6 bases and 0 bases, there was a span of 9 bases. The CDR3 has 13 amino acids. In nucleotides, the CDR3 is TGTGCCAGCAGCGACAGATTCTCCTACGAGCAGTACTTC. Its protein product is CASSDRFSYEQYF.

The genes are TRBV7-9 and TRBJ2-7, with 8 bases lining up with TRBD1. Per germline, CDR1 SEHNR and CDR2 FQNEAQ (reference sequence). Trimming at V came to 5 bases and at J to 4 bases, leaving 10 bases not matched to a gene. The CDR3 runs 15 residues. The CDR3 DNA follows: TGTGCCAGCAGCCCCCGCGGCAGGGGGCAGTACGAGCAGTACTTC. This sequence encodes CASSPRGRGQYEQYF.

There are a few counts of this clonotype. This chain connects TRBV19 to TRBJ2-7, with TRBD2 matching over 8 bases. The V and J ends lost 6 bases and 0 bases, in that order; junction bases with no gene match: 7. CDR3 length: 15 amino acids. Germline CDR1 LNHDA, CDR2 SQIVND (reference sequence). CDR3 in amino acids: CASRDTSGFSYEQYF. The CDR3 DNA is TGTGCCAGTAGAGATACTAGCGGTTTCTCCTACGAGCAGTACTTC.

This chain links TRBV12-3 or TRBV12-4 with TRBJ1-1; no reliable D call. CDR3 size: 13 residues. V dropped 7 bases and J dropped 0 bases, with 9 bases sitting between them. The CDR3 sequence is CASTPLMNTEAFF. The CDR3 DNA reads as TGTGCCAGCACCCCACTCATGAACACTGAAGCTTTCTTT.

The V and J genes are TRBV7-2 and TRBJ2-7; D remains unclear. The CDR3 extends over 14 amino acids. Germline V gene sequence: CDR1 SGHTA, CDR2 FQGNSA. The germline V and J ends were trimmed by 8 bases and 0 bases, with 14 bases remaining between them. The CDR3 loop reads CASRASDISYEQYF. The CDR3 DNA is TGTGCCAGCCGCGCCTCGGATATCTCCTACGAGCAGTACTTC.

This chain joins TRBV7-2 and TRBJ1-6; TRBD1 agrees at 7 bases. CDR3 size: 16 residues. Trimming removed 4 bases from V and 6 bases from J; junction bases left unmatched: 9. Germline V gene lookup returns CDR1 SGHTA and CDR2 FQGNSA. The CDR3 DNA follows: TGTGCCAGCAGCTCTGGGCGGACAGGCCCTAATTCACCCCTCCACTTT. Translated: CASSSGRTGPNSPLHF.

This clonotype was seen only once. This rearrangement joins TRBV6-6 to TRBJ2-7, with TRBD2 matching over 7 bases. Germline-derived CDR1 and CDR2 are MNHNY and SVGAGI (reference sequence). The CDR3 loop spans 14 amino acids. V lost 0 bases and J lost 9; bases outside the gene matches: 8. The CDR3 DNA reads as TGTGCCAGCAGTTACTCGGGAGGGTCCCGTGGGCAGTACGTC. Encoded protein: CASSYSGGSRGQYV.

This chain connects TRBV7-2 to TRBJ2-5, with D possibly being TRBD2 (5 bases). V was cut by 5 bases and J by 4 bases, with 8 bases left in between. Per the germline V gene, CDR1 is SGHTA and CDR2 is FQGNSA. The CDR3 is 12 amino acids. This CDR3 reads CASSVAGETQYF. CDR3 nucleotide sequence: TGTGCCAGCAGCGTGGCGGGAGAGACCCAGTACTTC.

This clonotype came up a few times. The chain couples TRBV7-2 to TRBJ2-4, with D possibly being TRBD2 (5 bases). Germline CDR1 SGHTA, CDR2 FQGNSA. Trimming pared 5 bases from V and 6 bases from J, leaving 14 bases between. CDR3 size: 14 residues. The CDR3 DNA is TGTGCCAGCAGCCCGAGTAGAGGGTTAAACATTCAGTACTTC. Protein sequence: CASSPSRGLNIQYF. Drawing the rest from reference TRBV7-2 and TRBJ2-4, the complete variable domain is GAGVSQSPSNKVTEKGKDVELRCDPISGHTALYWYRQSLGQGLEFLIYFQGNSAPDKSGLPSDRFSAERTGGSVSTLTIQRTQQEDSAVYLCASSPSRGLNIQYFGAGTRLSVL.

This clonotype was observed a few times. The chain recombines TRBV19 with TRBJ1-1; D is perhaps TRBD1 (5 bases). Germline CDR1 LNHDA, CDR2 SQIVND (reference sequence). Between the trimmed V and J ends, which lost 3 bases and 3 bases, there was a span of 14 bases. This CDR3 is 15 amino acids long. The CDR3 spells CASSMGRAGDTEAFF. The CDR3, as DNA: TGTGCCAGTAGTATGGGAAGAGCGGGGGACACTGAAGCTTTCTTT.

The chain carries TRBV27 and TRBJ2-1, with D hard to call. Germline values: CDR1 MNHEY, CDR2 SMNVEV (reference sequence). The CDR3 has 14 residues. V dropped 5 bases and J dropped 4 bases, with 12 bases sitting between them. CDR3 region: CASSRWDRYNEQFF. For the CDR3, the DNA is TGTGCCAGCAGTAGGTGGGATCGGTACAATGAGCAGTTCTTC.